A single sample is the source of the 24 T cell receptor beta chains below, sequenced in a study of blood T cells in healthy people across ages. Primed by a sample-barcoded 5' primer and a J-beta primer mix, a second PCR proceeded for 7 to 11 cycles. One entry per CDR3 protein, called by TCRdb with MiXCR from the 5' RACE reads. This table holds 1.5 million to 2 million distinct CDR3 sequences, 28% found once. Sequencing was done on a sample of blood. The receptor set was obtained from a woman in her twenties or thirties in good health.

The chain carries TRBV5-1 and TRBJ2-3, with 13 bases fitting TRBD2. V was clipped by 4 bases and J by 2 bases; unmatched bases: 7. The CDR3 has 17 residues. CDR1 is SGHRS and CDR2 is YFSETQ in the germline V gene. CDR3 loop: CASSPGLAGEVTDTQYF. The CDR3, as DNA: TGCGCCAGCAGCCCAGGACTAGCGGGGGAGGTCACAGATACGCAGTATTTT. The full variable domain, with the rest looked up from reference TRBV5-1 and TRBJ2-3, is KAGVTQTPRYLIKTRGQQVTLSCSPISGHRSVSWYQQTPGQGLQFLFEYFSETQRNKGNFPGRFSGRQFSNSRSEMNVSTLELGDSALYLCASSPGLAGEVTDTQYFGPGTRLTVL.

V and J are TRBV13 and TRBJ2-7, with D perhaps matching TRBD1 (6 bases). This CDR3 spans 12 amino acids. Germline V gives CDR1 PRHDT, CDR2 FYEKMQ (reference sequence). Trimming removed 3 bases from V and 9 bases from J, with 12 bases in between. CDR3 protein: CASSFGQLGQYF. The CDR3 bases are TGTGCCAGCAGCTTTGGACAGCTCGGGCAGTACTTC.

To note about this clonotype: This may come from a read error, since a much larger clone is one base off. The genes are TRBV15 and TRBJ2-7; TRBD2 might be the D (5 bases). The germline CDR1 and CDR2 sequences are LNHNV and YYDKDF (reference sequence). CDR3 length: 14 residues. The V end was cut by 5 bases, the J end by 11 bases, with 22 bases between. The CDR3 DNA sequence: TGTGCCACCAGCCCGGCATTAGAGGGCGTGACCAAGTACTTC. It specifies CATSPALEGVTKYF.

This clonotype was detected a few times. The chain joins TRBV19 to TRBJ2-3; 7 bases align to TRBD1. V lost 7 bases and J lost 2; bases outside the gene matches: 6. Germline assignment: CDR1 LNHDA and CDR2 SQIVND (reference sequence). CDR3 length equals 14 residues. The CDR3 reads CASNQGQLTDTQYF. CDR3 in DNA: TGTGCCAGTAATCAGGGACAGCTCACAGATACGCAGTATTTT.

This sequence joins TRBV12-3 or TRBV12-4 and TRBJ2-1; D call uncertain. Trimming shortened V by 3 bases and J by 5 bases, and 11 bases separated the two germline ends. The CDR3 is 14 residues long. CDR3 DNA sequence: TGTGCCAGCAGTTTGGAGACCCACAACAATGAGCAGTTCTTC. It specifies CASSLETHNNEQFF.

This chain connects TRBV20-1 to TRBJ1-1; D is possibly TRBD1 (6 bases). CDR1 is DFQATT and CDR2 is SNEGSKA in the germline V gene (reference sequence). V lost 4 bases and J lost 4, with 10 bases in between. This CDR3 contains 12 residues. DNA of the CDR3: TGCAGTGCTACTGGACAGTCCACTGAAGCTTTCTTT. Translating it yields CSATGQSTEAFF.

In its sample, this clonotype was seen a few times. The rearrangement uses TRBV5-1 and TRBJ2-3; 12 nucleotides line up with TRBD2. The CDR3 loop spans 16 amino acids. V shed 1 base, J shed 8 bases, and the junction held 8 bases outside the gene matches. From germline, CDR1 is SGHRS and CDR2 YFSETQ. CDR3 region: CASSLTGTGLAGTQYF. CDR3 nucleotides: TGCGCCAGCAGCTTGACGGGCACGGGACTAGCGGGTACGCAGTATTTT.

This clonotype occurred a few times. CDR3 residues: CASSYDGGLILGYTF. The CDR3 DNA reads TGTGCCAGCAGTTACGACGGGGGGTTGATCCTTGGCTACACCTTC. The J gene is TRBJ1-2, the V gene TRBV6-5; D possibly corresponds to TRBD1 (5 bases). Trimming pared 2 bases from V and 7 bases from J, leaving 17 bases between. Germline V gene data show CDR1 as MNHEY and CDR2 as SVGAGI. This CDR3 has 15 amino acids.

The J gene is TRBJ1-2, the V gene TRBV5-1; D is unresolved. Germline V gene sequence: CDR1 SGHRS, CDR2 YFSETQ. The CDR3 has 15 amino acids. The V end was cut by 0 bases, the J end by 0 bases, with 9 bases between. Here the CDR3 DNA reads TGCGCCAGCAGCTTGGAGCTGGGAGCTAACTATGGCTACACCTTC. Encoded protein: CASSLELGANYGYTF.

The chain couples TRBV5-1 to TRBJ2-1, with D tentatively TRBD2 (6 bases). The germline V gene has CDR1 SGHRS and CDR2 YFSETQ. CDR3 length equals 18 residues. Trimming stripped 3 bases from V and 0 bases from J, with 19 bases between. DNA for the CDR3: TGCGCCAGCAGCTGGGGACGGGGTGCGGGAAGCTCCTACAATGAGCAGTTCTTC. Its protein product is CASSWGRGAGSSYNEQFF.

The chain couples TRBV20-1 to TRBJ2-3, with D uncertain. Per the germline V gene, CDR1 is DFQATT and CDR2 is SNEGSKA (reference sequence). V was cut by 8 bases and J by 0 bases, with 15 bases left in between. The CDR3 covers 14 residues. This chain's CDR3 is CSSRTIKSTDTQYF. CDR3 in DNA: TGCAGTTCTCGTACTATTAAAAGCACAGATACGCAGTATTTT.

This clonotype was detected only once. This may stem from a read error, because a much larger clone lies one nucleotide away. The CDR3 bases are TGCAGTGTCCCCCGGCGGCAGGTCTACGAGCAGTACTTC. Translating it yields CSVPRRQVYEQYF. The rearrangement links TRBV20-1 to TRBJ2-7; D is unclear. The V end was cut by 7 bases, the J end by 3 bases, with 16 bases between. This CDR3 region has 13 residues. Germline V gene sequence: CDR1 DFQATT, CDR2 SNEGSKA (reference sequence).

Ten or more counts support this clonotype. This chain uses TRBV20-1 with TRBJ2-7; 10 bases agree with TRBD2. Germline-derived CDR1 and CDR2 are DFQATT and SNEGSKA (reference sequence). The CDR3 is 16 amino acids. After removal of 2 bases from V and 2 bases from J, the junction contained 9 bases not matched to a gene. The CDR3 coding sequence is TGCAGTGCTAGAACCTCAGGAGGACTAGCGGCCTACGAGCAGTACTTC. As protein: CSARTSGGLAAYEQYF.

This clonotype was seen only once. Being one base from a much bigger clone, this may be a read error. J is TRBJ2-7 and V is TRBV5-1; tentative D call: TRBD1 (6 bases). From germline, CDR1 is SGHRS and CDR2 YFSETQ. The CDR3 runs to 13 residues. The germline V and J ends were trimmed by 0 bases and 5 bases, with 9 bases remaining between them. CDR3 DNA: TGCGCCAGCAGCTTGGAGGACAGACACGAGCAGTACTTC. Residues: CASSLEDRHEQYF.

Comment on this clonotype: Being one base from a much bigger clone, this may be a read error. The chain couples TRBV7-2 to TRBJ2-5, with 8 nucleotides matching TRBD1. The CDR3 has 14 amino acids. V shed 5 bases, J shed 5 bases, and the junction held 7 bases outside the gene matches. CDR1 and CDR2 from the germline V gene are SGHTA and FQGNSA. The CDR3 sequence: CTSSEDRGRETQYF. The DNA of the CDR3 is TGTACCAGCAGCGAAGACAGGGGCAGGGAGACCCAGTACTTC.

This clonotype appeared a few times. The chain carries TRBV5-1 and TRBJ1-1; 8 nucleotides line up with TRBD1. V lost 5 bases to trimming and J lost 2 bases; unmatched junction nucleotides: 8. Germline-derived CDR1 and CDR2 are SGHRS and YFSETQ. The CDR3 length is 15 residues. CDR3 protein: CASRDPGQANTEAFF. The CDR3 DNA is TGCGCCAGCAGAGATCCGGGACAGGCAAACACTGAAGCTTTCTTT.

This clonotype came up a few times. The chain carries TRBV2 and TRBJ1-5, with 7 positions matching TRBD1. Per the germline V gene, CDR1 is SNHLY and CDR2 is FYNNEI. With 4 bases clipped from V and 4 bases from J, the junction kept 7 bases outside the gene matches. The CDR3 totals 15 residues. CDR3 sequence (DNA): TGTGCCAGCAGTGTGAAGGGACAGCAAAATCAGCCCCAGCATTTT. It encodes CASSVKGQQNQPQHF.

This clonotype was detected only a few times. A much larger clone lies a single base off, so this may be a read error. The CDR3 DNA reads TGTGCCAGCAGCGTAGAGGATGAGCAGTTCTTC. This sequence encodes CASSVEDEQFF. V is TRBV9 and J is TRBJ2-1, with D unclear. CDR1 and CDR2 from the germline V gene are SGDLS and YYNGEE. CDR3 size: 11 residues. Trimming pared 0 bases from V and 8 bases from J, leaving 3 bases between.

Of note for this clonotype: The conserved phenylalanine or tryptophan normally closing the CDR3 is absent here, so this likely arose from a read error. This rearrangement joins TRBV12-3 or TRBV12-4 to TRBJ2-7, with 9 bases that match TRBD1. J was trimmed by 0 bases and V by 2 bases; bases with no gene match: 5. This CDR3 comprises 16 residues. CDR3 in DNA: TGTGCCAGCAGTTTATGGGGACAGGGTAGCTCCTACGAGCAGTACTAC. It yields the protein CASSLWGQGSSYEQYY.

This clonotype appeared a few times. The chain joins TRBV20-1 to TRBJ2-5; weak D call: TRBD2 (5 bases). This CDR3 has 13 amino acids. In germline, CDR1 is DFQATT, CDR2 SNEGSKA (reference sequence). V gave up 5 bases and J gave up 3 bases, with 13 bases separating them. The CDR3 loop reads CSAPRPGKETQYF. The CDR3 DNA follows: TGCAGTGCTCCCCGCCCGGGAAAAGAGACCCAGTACTTC.

This clonotype has only a few counts. This may be a read error, as it is one base from a much larger clone. The V gene is TRBV9, the J gene TRBJ2-7; TRBD1 is a possible D gene (5 bases). The CDR3 is 14 amino acids. The V gene lost 2 bases and the J gene lost 6 bases, with 15 bases spanning the gap. Germline V gives CDR1 SGDLS, CDR2 YYNGEE. The CDR3 DNA follows: TGTGCCAGCAGCGTTGCTAGGGCAGGGATCGAGCAGTACTTC. This sequence encodes CASSVARAGIEQYF.

The DNA for the CDR3 is TGTGCCAGCAGCGTGATGGCGGCGCCAGGAACCTACGAGCAGTACTTC. This codes for CASSVMAAPGTYEQYF. This chain joins TRBV5-5 and TRBJ2-7, with D hard to call. The CDR3 sequence is 16 residues long. V shed 4 bases and J shed 2 bases, with 19 bases lying between them. Germline-derived CDR1 and CDR2 are SGHKS and YYEKEE (reference sequence).

As regards this clonotype: A much larger clone differs from this one at a single base, so this may be a read error. V usage is TRBV27 and J usage is TRBJ1-2; possibly TRBD1 for D (6 bases). Germline CDR1 reads MNHEY; CDR2 reads SMNVEV (reference sequence). The CDR3 length is 13 residues. The DNA for the CDR3 is TGTACCAGCAGTGGGACTAACAGGGCTGGCTACACCTTC. Translated: CTSSGTNRAGYTF.

The chain has TRBV12-3 or TRBV12-4 and TRBJ1-5; 9 positions match TRBD1. V lost 4 bases to trimming and J lost 3 bases; unmatched junction nucleotides: 4. CDR3 length equals 15 residues. The CDR3 nucleotides read TGTGCCAGCAGTTCCAGGACAGGGGCCAATCAGCCCCAGCATTTT. This codes for CASSSRTGANQPQHF.